This T cell receptor beta chain was recorded in a study of cytomegalovirus exposure and HLA in healthy donors. Turning to this clone: As yet, its antigen is unknown.

PCR amplification relied on 60 Vbeta primers (plus 13 Jbeta primers). Profiling relied on immunoSEQ multiplex PCR, and the TCRdb table lists in-frame clones only, not all of them. Its listing shows some 140,000 clones. The CDR3 spans 14 residues. V dropped 3 bases and J dropped 4; count of bases not matched to a gene: 5. Germline CDR1 and CDR2: SGHTA and FQGTGA. Study outcomes and limitations: Accounts indicate the classifier identified cytomegalovirus status with strong specificity and sensitivity. Altogether, some 170 TCR beta chains were recorded as cytomegalovirus-associated.

The sequence was collected from a woman in her forties in good health and CMV-seronegative. Sequencing used PBMCs. This chain joins TRBV7-3 and TRBJ1-1; TRBD1 matches at 7 bases. The chain's CDR3 is CASSFGAGGTEAFF. The CDR3 nucleotides read TGTGCCAGCAGCTTTGGGGCAGGGGGCACTGAAGCTTTCTTT.